This T cell receptor beta chain was sequenced in a study of blood T cell repertoires in COVID-19. The assay was immunoSEQ multiplex PCR, and TCRdb's table has in-frame clones only and misses some. The sample lists 100,000 to 150,000 clones; about 85% were seen once. The sample consisted of peripheral blood. The source is a man older than 75 with active or convalescent COVID-19.

The CDR3 protein is CASSPRWVLGELFF. Here the CDR3 DNA reads TGTGCCAGCAGCCCCCGCTGGGTACTAGGGGAGCTGTTTTTT. The chain carries TRBV7-6 and TRBJ2-2; D unclear. Trimming stripped 5 bases from V and 8 bases from J, with 15 bases between. The CDR3 has 14 residues. The germline gives CDR1 SGHVS, CDR2 FNYEAQ. Combining the CDR3 with reference TRBV7-6 and TRBJ2-2 gives the whole variable domain GAGVSQSPRYKVTKRGQDVALRCDPISGHVSLYWYRQALGQGPEFLTYFNYEAQQDKSGLPNDRFSAERPEGSISTLTIQRTEQRDSAMYRCASSPRWVLGELFFGEGSRLTVL.